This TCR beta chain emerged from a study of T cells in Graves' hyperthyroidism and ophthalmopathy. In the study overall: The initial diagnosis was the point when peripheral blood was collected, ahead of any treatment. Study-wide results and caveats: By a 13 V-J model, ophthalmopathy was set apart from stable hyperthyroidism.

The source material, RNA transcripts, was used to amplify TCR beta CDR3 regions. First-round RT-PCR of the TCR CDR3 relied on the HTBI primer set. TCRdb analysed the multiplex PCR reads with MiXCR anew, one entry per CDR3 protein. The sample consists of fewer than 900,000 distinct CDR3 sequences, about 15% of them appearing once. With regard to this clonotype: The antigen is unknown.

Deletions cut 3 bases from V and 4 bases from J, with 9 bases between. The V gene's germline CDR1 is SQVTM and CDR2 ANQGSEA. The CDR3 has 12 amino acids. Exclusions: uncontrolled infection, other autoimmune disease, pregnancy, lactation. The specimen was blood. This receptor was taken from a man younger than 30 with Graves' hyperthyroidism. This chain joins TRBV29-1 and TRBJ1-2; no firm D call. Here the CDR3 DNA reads TGCAGCGTTGAGGTGGCTCTCTATGGCTACACCTTC. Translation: CSVEVALYGYTF.